This TCR beta chain was obtained from a study of blood T cell repertoires in COVID-19. The CDR3 is 16 residues long. Trimming at V came to 4 bases and at J to 6 bases, leaving 7 bases not matched to a gene. Germline CDR1 and CDR2: SGHRS and YFSETQ. Method: immunoSEQ multiplex PCR; TCRdb's copy keeps in-frame clones and lacks some. The sample lists 150,000 to 200,000 clones, around 88% occurring once. Clinical history reported by participants formed the basis on which cohorts were assigned. Cohort 3 recovered donors had two negative PCRs, clearance, or symptom resolution. The rearrangement joins TRBV5-1 to TRBJ2-7; 16 nucleotides align to TRBD2. This clonotype was obtained from a woman aged 25 to 39 who had recovered from COVID-19. Sample: PBMCs or T cells enriched from blood (not recorded which). The CDR3 protein is CASSGWGLAGGTEQYF. Written as DNA, the CDR3 is TGCGCCAGCAGCGGATGGGGACTAGCGGGAGGGACCGAGCAGTACTTC.